This TCR beta chain comes out of a study of early T cells in non-severe SARS-CoV-2 infection. Study at large: Unsorted whole blood bulk RNA was sequenced, with unpaired chains.

This clonotype has just a few counts. Individual cDNA molecules received unique molecular identifiers. One entry per CDR3 protein results from TCRdb running MiXCR on the 5' RACE reads. The sample has 30,000 to 45,000 distinct CDR3 sequences; roughly 4% are singletons. This CDR3 has 12 amino acids. From germline, CDR1 is SGHVS and CDR2 FNYEAQ. The ends were cut back, 3 bases at V and 12 bases at J, with 9 bases in the middle. What was sequenced was whole blood. The receptor was derived from an adult who was a healthcare worker with PCR-confirmed SARS-CoV-2 infection or an uninfected control (not recorded which). The chain employs TRBV7-6 and TRBJ1-6; no clear D gene. The CDR3 is CASSLWNGPLHF. CDR3 sequence (DNA): TGTGCCAGCAGCTTGTGGAACGGACCCCTCCACTTT.